Listed below are T cell receptor beta chains from one sample, sequenced in a study of Graves' ophthalmopathy and Graves' hyperthyroidism. A single record per CDR3 protein comes from TCRdb applying MiXCR to the multiplex PCR reads. The sample lists 560,000 or so distinct CDR3 sequences, less than 40% occurring once. Sequencing used peripheral blood or thyroid tissue (not recorded which). The receptors shown here come from an adult man with Graves' hyperthyroidism. The CDR3 runs from the conserved cysteine through the conserved F or W. Each record gives: J gene, D gene, clone size, V gene, CDR3 DNA, CDR3 protein. D genes are given only for firm matches. Clone size is stated in some rows and not others, as once, few, many or a class when expanded.

>TRBJ2-5|NA|many|TRBV10-3
TGTGCCATCAGTGACGCGCTAGTTGATGAGACCCAGTACTTC
CAISDALVDETQYF
>TRBJ1-5|NA|many|TRBV7-8
TGTGCCAGCAGCTTAAAACGGGGCAGCCTAGGGCCCCAGCATTTT
CASSLKRGSLGPQHF
>TRBJ1-1|NA|once|TRBV20-1
TGCAGTGCTGAGGGAATTATTGGGGACACTGAAGCTTTCTTT
CSAEGIIGDTEAFF
>TRBJ2-7|TRBD1|few|TRBV28
TGTGCCAGCAGACCGACCGGGACAGGGTACGGCGAGCAGTACTTC
CASRPTGTGYGEQYF
>TRBJ2-3|NA|few|TRBV20-1
TGCAGTGCTAGACCAAGCGGGAAGGGGGGAGATACGCAGTATTTT
CSARPSGKGGDTQYF
>TRBJ2-2|NA|NA|TRBV10-3
TGTGCCATCAGTACCGGGGAGCTGTTTTTT
CAISTGELFF
>TRBJ1-3|NA|NA|TRBV20-1
TGCAGTGCTAGAGATCTAAGGGGCAGGGTCCTCTCTGGAAACACCATATATTTT
CSARDLRGRVLSGNTIYF
>TRBJ1-5|NA|many|TRBV6-5
TGTGCCAGCAAAACAGGTAATCAGCCCCAGCATTTT
CASKTGNQPQHF
>TRBJ1-1|NA|few|TRBV28
TGTGCCAGCAGTTTATGGTTTGGGGGAGCAGGAAACACTGAAGCTTTCTTT
CASSLWFGGAGNTEAFF
>TRBJ2-7|NA|many|TRBV15
TGTGCCACCAGCCCAGACTTTTACTACGAGCAGTACTTC
CATSPDFYYEQYF
>TRBJ1-6|NA|many|TRBV2
TGTGCCAGCAGTGTCAACAGTCGCTCCTATAATTCACCCCTCCACTTT
CASSVNSRSYNSPLHF
>TRBJ2-5|NA|NA|TRBV20-1
TGCAGTGCTTTCCCTCTGGTCCAAGAGACCCAGTACTTC
CSAFPLVQETQYF
>TRBJ1-3|NA|NA|TRBV4-2
TGTGCCAGCAGCCAAGATGGAGCAGGGGGAAACACCATATATTTT
CASSQDGAGGNTIYF
>TRBJ1-2|NA|many|TRBV29-1
TGCAGCGTTACCCCACAGGCGACCATATCCTATGGCTACACCTTC
CSVTPQATISYGYTF
>TRBJ2-3|NA|many|TRBV29-1
TGCAGCGTTGTTCCCGAATCTAGCACAGATACGCAGTATTTT
CSVVPESSTDTQYF
>TRBJ2-7|NA|many|TRBV7-8
TGTGCCAGCAGTTTAGATGGGGGCTCCTACGAGCAGTACTTC
CASSLDGGSYEQYF